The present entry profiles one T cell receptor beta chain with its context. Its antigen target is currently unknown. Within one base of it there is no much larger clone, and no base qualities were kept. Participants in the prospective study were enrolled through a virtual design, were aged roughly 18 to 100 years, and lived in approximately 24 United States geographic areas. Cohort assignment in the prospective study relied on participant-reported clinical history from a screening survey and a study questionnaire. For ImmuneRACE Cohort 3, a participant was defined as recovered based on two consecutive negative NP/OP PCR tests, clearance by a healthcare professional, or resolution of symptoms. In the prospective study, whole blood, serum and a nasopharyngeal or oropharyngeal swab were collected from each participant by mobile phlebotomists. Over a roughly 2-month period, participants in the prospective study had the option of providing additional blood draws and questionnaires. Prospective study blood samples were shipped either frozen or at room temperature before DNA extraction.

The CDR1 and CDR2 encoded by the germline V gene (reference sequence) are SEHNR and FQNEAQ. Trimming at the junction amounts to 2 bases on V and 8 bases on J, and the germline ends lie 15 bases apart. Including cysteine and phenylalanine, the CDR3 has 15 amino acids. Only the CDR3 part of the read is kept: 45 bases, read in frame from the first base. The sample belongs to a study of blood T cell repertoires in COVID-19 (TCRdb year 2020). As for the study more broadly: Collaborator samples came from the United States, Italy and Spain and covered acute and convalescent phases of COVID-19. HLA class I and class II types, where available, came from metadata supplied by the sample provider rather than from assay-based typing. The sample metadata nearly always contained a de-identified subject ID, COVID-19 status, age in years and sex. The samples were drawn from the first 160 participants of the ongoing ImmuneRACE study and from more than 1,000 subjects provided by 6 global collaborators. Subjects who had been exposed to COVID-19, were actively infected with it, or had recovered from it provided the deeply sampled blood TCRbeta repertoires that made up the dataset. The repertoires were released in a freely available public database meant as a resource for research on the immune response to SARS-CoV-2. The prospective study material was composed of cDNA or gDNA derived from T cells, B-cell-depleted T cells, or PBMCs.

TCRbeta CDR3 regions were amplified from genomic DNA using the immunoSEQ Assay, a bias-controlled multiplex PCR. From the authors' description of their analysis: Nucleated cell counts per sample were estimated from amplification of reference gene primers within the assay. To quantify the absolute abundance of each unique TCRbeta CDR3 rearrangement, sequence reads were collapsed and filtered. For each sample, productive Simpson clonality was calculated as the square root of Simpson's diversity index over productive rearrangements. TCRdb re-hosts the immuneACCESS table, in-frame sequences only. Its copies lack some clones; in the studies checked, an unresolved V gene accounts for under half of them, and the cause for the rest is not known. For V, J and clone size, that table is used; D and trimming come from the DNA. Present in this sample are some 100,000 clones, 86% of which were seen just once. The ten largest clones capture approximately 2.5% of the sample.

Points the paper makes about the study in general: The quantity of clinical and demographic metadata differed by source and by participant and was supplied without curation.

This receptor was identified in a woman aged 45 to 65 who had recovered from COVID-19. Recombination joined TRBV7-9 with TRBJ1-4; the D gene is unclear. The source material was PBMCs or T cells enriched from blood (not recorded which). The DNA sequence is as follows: TGTGCCAGCAGCTTAAAGGAGGGCCTAGGAGAAAAACTGTTTTTT. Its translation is CASSLKEGLGEKLFF.